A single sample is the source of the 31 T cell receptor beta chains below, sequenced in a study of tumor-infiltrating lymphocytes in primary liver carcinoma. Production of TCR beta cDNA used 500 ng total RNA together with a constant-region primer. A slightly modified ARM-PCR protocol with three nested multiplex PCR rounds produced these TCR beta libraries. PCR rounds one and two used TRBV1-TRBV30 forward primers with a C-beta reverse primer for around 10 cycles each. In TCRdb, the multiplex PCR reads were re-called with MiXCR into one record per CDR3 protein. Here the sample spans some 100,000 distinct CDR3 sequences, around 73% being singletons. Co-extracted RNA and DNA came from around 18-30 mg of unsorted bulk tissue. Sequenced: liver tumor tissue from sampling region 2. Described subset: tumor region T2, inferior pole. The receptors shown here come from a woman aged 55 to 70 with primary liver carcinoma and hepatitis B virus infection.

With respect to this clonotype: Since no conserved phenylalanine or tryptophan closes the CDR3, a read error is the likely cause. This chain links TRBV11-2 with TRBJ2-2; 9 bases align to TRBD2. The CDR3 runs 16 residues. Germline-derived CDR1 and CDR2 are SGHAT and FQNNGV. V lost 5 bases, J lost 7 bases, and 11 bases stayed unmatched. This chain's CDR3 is CASSVNSGLAGGELFY. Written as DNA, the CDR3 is TGTGCCAGCAGCGTGAACTCGGGACTAGCTGGCGGGGAGCTGTTTTAT.

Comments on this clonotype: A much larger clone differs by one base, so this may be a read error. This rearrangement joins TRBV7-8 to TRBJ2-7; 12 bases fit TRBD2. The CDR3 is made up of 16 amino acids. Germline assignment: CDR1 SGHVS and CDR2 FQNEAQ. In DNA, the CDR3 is TGTGCCAGCAGCCCAGCCGGACTAGCGGGGATCTACGTGCAGTACTTC. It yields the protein CASSPAGLAGIYVQYF. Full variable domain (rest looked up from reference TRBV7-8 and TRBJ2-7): GAGVSQSPRYKVAKRGQDVALRCDPISGHVSLFWYQQALGQGPEFLTYFQNEAQLDKSGLPSDRFFAERPEGSVSTLKIQRTQQEDSAVYLCASSPAGLAGIYVQYFGPGTRLTVT.

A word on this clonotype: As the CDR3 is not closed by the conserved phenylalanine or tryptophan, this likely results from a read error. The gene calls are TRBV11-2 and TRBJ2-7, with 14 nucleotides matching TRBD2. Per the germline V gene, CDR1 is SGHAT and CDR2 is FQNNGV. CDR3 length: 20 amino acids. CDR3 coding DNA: TGTGCCAGCAGCGCCATTTCCCGACTAGCGGGAGGGCAGAAACCCTACGACCAGTACATT. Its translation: CASSAISRLAGGQKPYDQYI.

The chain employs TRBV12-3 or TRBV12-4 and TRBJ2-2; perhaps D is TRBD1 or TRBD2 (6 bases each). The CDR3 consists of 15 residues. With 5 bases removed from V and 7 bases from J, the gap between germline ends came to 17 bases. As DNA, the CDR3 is TGTGCCAGCAGTGTTCTGAAGGGGGGCAACGGGGAGCTGTTTTTT. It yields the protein CASSVLKGGNGELFF.

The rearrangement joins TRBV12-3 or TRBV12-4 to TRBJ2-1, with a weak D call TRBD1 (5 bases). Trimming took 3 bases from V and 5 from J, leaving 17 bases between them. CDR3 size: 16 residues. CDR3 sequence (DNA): TGTGCCAGCAGTTTTTTGGCTAACGGCAGGGACAATGAGCAGTTCTTC. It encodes CASSFLANGRDNEQFF.

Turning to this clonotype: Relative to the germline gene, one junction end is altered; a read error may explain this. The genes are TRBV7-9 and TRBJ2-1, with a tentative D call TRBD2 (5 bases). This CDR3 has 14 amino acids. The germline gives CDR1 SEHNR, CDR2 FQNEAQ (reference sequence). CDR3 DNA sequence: TGTGCCAGCAGTTTAGGAGGATCCCGGGATGAGCAGTTCTTC. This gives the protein CASSLGGSRDEQFF.

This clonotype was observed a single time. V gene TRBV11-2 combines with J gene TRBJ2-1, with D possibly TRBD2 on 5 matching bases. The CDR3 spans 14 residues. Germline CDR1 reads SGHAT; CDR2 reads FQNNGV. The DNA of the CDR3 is TGTGCTGACTGTCCGGACTCGAGGTATAGGGAGCAGTTCTTC. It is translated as CADCPDSRYREQFF.

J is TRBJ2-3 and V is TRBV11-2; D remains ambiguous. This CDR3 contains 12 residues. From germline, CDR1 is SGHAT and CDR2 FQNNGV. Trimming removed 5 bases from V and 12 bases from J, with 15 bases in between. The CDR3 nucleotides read TGTGCCAGCAGCCCATGGGCGGATGCACAGTATTTT. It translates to CASSPWADAQYF.

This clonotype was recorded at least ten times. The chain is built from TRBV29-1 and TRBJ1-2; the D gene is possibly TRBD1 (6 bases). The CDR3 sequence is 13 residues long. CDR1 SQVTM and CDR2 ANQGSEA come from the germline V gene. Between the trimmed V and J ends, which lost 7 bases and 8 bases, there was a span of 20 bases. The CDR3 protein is CSAEDRPRDGYTF. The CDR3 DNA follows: TGCAGCGCCGAAGACAGGCCCCGCGACGGCTACACCTTC.

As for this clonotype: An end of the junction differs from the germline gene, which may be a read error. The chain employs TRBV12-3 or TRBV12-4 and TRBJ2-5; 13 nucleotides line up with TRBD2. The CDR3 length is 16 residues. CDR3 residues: CASSSTSGRAGEIQYF. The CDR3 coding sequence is TGTGCCAGCAGCTCCACTAGCGGGAGGGCCGGGGAGATCCAGTACTTC.

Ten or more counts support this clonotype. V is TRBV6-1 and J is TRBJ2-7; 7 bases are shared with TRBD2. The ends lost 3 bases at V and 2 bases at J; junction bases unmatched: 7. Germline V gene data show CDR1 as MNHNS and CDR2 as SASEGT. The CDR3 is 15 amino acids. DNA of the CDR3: TGTGCCAGCAGTGAGGAGGATGGGGGGGCCTACGAGCAGTACTTC. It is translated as CASSEEDGGAYEQYF.

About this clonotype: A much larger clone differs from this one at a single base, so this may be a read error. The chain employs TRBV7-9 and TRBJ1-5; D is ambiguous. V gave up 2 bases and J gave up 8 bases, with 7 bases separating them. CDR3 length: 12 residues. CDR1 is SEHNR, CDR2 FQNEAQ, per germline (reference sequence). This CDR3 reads CASSLLGKPQHF. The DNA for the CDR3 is TGTGCCAGCAGCTTATTGGGGAAGCCCCAGCATTTT.

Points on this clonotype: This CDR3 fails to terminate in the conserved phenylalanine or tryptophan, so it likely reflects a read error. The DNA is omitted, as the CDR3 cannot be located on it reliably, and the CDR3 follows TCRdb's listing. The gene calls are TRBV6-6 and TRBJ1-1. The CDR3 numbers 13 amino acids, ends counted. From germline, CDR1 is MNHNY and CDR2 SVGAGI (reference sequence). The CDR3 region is CASSLHGLTEALL.

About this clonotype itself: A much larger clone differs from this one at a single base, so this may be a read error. The CDR3 loop reads CASIWTGGGREAKNIQYF. As DNA, the CDR3 is TGTGCCAGCATCTGGACCGGAGGCGGGAGGGAAGCCAAAAACATTCAGTACTTC. The chain has TRBV5-4 and TRBJ2-4; 9 bases map to TRBD2. The CDR3 has 18 amino acids. The germline V gene has CDR1 SGHNT and CDR2 YYREEE (reference sequence). V lost 6 bases and J lost 0; bases outside the gene matches: 13.

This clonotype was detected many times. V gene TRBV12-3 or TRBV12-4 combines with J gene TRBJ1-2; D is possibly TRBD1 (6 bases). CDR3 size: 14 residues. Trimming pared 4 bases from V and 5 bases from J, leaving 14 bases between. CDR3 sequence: CASSSYRDGYGYTF. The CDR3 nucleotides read TGTGCCAGCAGTTCATACAGGGACGGGTATGGCTACACCTTC.

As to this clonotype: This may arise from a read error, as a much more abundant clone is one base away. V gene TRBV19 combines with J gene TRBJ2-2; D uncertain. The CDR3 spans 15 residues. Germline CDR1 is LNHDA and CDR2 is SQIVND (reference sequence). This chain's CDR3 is CASNIGYANTGELFF. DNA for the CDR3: TGTGCCAGTAATATAGGCTACGCGAACACCGGGGAGCTGTTTTTT.

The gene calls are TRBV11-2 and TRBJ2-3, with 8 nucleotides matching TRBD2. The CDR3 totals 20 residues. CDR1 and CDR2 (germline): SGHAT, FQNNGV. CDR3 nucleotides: TGTGCAAGGAGCTTAGATCTAAGTGGGTCAGCGGGAGAAGGGATAGATACGCAGTATTTT. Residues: CARSLDLSGSAGEGIDTQYF.

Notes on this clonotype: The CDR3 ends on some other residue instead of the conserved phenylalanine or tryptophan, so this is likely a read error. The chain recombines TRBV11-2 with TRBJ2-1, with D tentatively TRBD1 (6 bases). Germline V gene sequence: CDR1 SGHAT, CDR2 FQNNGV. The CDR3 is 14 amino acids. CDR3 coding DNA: TGTGCCGGCAGCTTACAGGGTATAGGGAATGAGCAGTTCTCC. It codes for CAGSLQGIGNEQFS.

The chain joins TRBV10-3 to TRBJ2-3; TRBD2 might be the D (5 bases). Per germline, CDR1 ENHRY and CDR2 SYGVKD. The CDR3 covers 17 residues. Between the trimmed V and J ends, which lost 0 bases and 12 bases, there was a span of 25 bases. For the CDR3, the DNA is TGTGCCATCAGTGAGTCCCGCTTGCAAGCGGAACGAGGTACACAGTATTTT. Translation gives CAISESRLQAERGTQYF.

CDR3 nucleotide sequence: TGTGCCGGCAACTTGGGACTAGCGGGAGGGGTGAATACGCAGTATTTT. Its translation: CAGNLGLAGGVNTQYF. V gene TRBV5-8 combines with J gene TRBJ2-3; the match to TRBD2 covers 16 bases. Germline assignment: CDR1 SGHTS and CDR2 YDEGEE. The CDR3 spans 16 residues. After removal of 10 bases from V and 7 bases from J, the junction contained 12 bases not matched to a gene.

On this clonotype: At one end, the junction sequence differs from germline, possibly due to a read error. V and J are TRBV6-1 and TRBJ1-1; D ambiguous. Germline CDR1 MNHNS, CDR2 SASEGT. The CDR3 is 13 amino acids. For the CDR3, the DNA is TGTGTCAGCACTCTCCCACGGTCGGTCGAAGCTTTCTTT. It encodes CVSTLPRSVEAFF.

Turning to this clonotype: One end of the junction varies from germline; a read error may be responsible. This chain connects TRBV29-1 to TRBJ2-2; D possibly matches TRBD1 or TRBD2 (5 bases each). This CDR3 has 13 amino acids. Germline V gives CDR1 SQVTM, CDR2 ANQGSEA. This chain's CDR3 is CSVTGRSGVELLF. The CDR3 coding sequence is TGCAGCGTCACGGGGCGCTCGGGCGTGGAGCTGTTATTT.

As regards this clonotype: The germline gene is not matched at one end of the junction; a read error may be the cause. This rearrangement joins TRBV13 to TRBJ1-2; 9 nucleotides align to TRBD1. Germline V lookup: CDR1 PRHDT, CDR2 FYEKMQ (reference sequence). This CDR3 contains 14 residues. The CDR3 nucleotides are TGTGCCAGCAACTACGACAGGGGGAGTTATGGCCACACCTTC. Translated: CASNYDRGSYGHTF.

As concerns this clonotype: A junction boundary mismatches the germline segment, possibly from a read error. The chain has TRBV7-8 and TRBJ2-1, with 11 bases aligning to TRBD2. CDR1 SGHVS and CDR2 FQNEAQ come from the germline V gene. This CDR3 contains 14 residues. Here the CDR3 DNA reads TGTTCCAGTGGCGAGGGGACTAGCGGCAATGAGCAGTTCTTC. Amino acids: CSSGEGTSGNEQFF.

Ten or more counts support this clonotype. The CDR3 region is CSARTSLGKNIQYF. The CDR3 nucleotides read TGCAGTGCTCGGACTAGCTTGGGGAAAAACATTCAGTACTTC. The chain carries TRBV20-1 and TRBJ2-4, with TRBD2 identical over 8 bases. Germline V gene sequence: CDR1 DFQATT, CDR2 SNEGSKA (reference sequence). The CDR3 extends over 14 amino acids. V lost 5 bases, J lost 4 bases, and 7 bases stayed unmatched.

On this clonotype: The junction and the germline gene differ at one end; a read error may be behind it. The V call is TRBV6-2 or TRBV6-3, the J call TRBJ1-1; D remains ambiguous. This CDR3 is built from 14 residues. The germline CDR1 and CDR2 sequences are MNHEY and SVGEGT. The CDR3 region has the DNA TGTACCAGCATACAGTATTTTATGAACACCGAAGCTTTCTTT. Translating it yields CTSIQYFMNTEAFF.

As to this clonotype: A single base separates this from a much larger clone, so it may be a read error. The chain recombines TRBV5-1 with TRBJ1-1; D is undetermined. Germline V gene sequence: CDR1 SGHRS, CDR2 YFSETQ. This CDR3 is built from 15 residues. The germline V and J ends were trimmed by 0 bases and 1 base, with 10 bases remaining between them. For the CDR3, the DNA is TGCGCCAGCAGCTTGGGTGGTAGGGAGAACACTGAAGCTTTCTTT. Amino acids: CASSLGGRENTEAFF.

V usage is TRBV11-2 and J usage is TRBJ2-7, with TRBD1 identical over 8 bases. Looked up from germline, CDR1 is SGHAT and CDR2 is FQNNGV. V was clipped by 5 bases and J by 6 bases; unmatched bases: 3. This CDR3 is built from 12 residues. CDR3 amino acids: CASSRQGAEQYF. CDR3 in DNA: TGTGCCAGCAGCCGCCAGGGGGCCGAGCAGTACTTC.

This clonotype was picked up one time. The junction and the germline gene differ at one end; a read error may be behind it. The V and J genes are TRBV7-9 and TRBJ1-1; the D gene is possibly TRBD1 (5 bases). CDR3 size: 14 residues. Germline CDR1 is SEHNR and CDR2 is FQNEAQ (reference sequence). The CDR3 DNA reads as TGTGCCAGCAGCACCACAGGCTCGTGCACTGAATCTTTCTTT. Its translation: CASSTTGSCTESFF.

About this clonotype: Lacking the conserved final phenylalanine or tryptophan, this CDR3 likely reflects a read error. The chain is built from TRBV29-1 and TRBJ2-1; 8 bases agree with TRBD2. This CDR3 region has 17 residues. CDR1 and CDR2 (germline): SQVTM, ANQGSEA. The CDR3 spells CSVGGASGRRHLNEQFV. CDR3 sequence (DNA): TGCAGTGTAGGGGGGGCTAGCGGGCGTCGCCACCTCAATGAGCAGTTCGTC.

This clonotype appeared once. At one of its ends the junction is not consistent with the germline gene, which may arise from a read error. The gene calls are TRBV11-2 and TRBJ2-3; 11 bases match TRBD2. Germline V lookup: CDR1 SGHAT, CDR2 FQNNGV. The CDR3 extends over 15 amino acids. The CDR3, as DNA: TGCGTCAGCAGCCCTGGACTAGCGGGCCCAGATGCGCAGTATTTT. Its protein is CVSSPGLAGPDAQYF.